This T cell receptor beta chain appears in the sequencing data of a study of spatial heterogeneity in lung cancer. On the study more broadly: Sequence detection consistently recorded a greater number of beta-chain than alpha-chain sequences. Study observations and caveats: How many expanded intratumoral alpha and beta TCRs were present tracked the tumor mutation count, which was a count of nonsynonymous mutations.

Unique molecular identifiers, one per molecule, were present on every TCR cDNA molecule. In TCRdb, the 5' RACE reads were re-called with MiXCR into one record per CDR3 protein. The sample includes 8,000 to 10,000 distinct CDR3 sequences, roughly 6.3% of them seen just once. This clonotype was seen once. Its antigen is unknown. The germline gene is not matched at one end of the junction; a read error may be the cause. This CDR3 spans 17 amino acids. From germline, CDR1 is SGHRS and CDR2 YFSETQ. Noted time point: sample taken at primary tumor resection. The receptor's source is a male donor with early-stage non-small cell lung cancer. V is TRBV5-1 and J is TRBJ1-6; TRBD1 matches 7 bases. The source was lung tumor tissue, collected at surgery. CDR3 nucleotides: TGTGCCAGCAGCTTGGGATTGAGACAGGGAGGGGATCCACCCCTCCACTTT. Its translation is CASSLGLRQGGDPPLHF.